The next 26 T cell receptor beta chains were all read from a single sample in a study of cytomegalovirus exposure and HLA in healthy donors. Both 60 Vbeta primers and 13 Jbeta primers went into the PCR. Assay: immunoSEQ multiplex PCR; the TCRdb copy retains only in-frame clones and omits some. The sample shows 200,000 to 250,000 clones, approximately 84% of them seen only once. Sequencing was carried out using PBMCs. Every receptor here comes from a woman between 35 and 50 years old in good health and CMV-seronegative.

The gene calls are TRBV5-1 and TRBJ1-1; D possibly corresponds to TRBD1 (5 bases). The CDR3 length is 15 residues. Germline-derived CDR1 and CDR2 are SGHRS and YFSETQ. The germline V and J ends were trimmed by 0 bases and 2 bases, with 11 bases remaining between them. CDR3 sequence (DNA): TGCGCCAGCAGCTTGGGTGGGGGACTTAACACTGAAGCTTTCTTT. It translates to CASSLGGGLNTEAFF.

The chain's CDR3 is CASSTQPGHTNTEAFF. In nucleotides, the CDR3 is TGTGCCAGTAGTACCCAACCGGGACATACGAACACTGAAGCTTTCTTT. The chain links TRBV19 to TRBJ1-1; a possible D gene is TRBD1 (6 bases). The germline V and J ends were trimmed by 4 bases and 1 base, with 16 bases remaining between them. This CDR3 has 16 amino acids. CDR1 LNHDA and CDR2 SQIVND come from the germline V gene (reference sequence).

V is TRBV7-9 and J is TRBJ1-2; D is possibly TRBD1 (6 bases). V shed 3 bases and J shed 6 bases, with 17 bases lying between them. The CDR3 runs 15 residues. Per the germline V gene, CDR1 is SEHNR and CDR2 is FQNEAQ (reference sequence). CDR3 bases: TGTGCCAGCAGCTTTAAGGGGTCACAGGGTGATGGCTACACCTTC. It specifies CASSFKGSQGDGYTF.

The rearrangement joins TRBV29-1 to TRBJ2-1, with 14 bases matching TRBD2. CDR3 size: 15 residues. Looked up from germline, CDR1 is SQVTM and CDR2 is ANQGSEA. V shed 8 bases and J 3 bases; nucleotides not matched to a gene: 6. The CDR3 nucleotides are TGCAGCCCTAAGGGACTAGCGGGGGTCTACAATGAGCAGTTCTTC. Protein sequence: CSPKGLAGVYNEQFF.

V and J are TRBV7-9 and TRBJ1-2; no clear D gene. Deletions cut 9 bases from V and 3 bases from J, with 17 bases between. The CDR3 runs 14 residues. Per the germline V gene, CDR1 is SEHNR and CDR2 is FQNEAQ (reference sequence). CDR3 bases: TGTGCCAGTATGGAGGGTGGAAGCGACTATGGCTACACCTTC. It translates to CASMEGGSDYGYTF.

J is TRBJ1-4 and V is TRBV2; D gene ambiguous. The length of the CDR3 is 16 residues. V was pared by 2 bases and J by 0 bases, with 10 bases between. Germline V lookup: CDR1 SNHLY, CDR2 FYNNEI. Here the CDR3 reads CASSELGRATNEKLFF. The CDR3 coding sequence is TGTGCCAGCAGTGAATTGGGGAGAGCAACTAATGAAAAACTGTTTTTT.

The CDR3 loop is CASSFSGQEGETQYF. The CDR3 DNA is TGCGCCAGCAGCTTTTCCGGACAGGAGGGAGAGACCCAGTACTTC. The V and J genes are TRBV5-1 and TRBJ2-5, with D maybe TRBD1 (7 bases). The V gene lost 2 bases and the J gene lost 4 bases, with 15 bases spanning the gap. The CDR3 has 15 amino acids. Germline CDR1 and CDR2: SGHRS and YFSETQ.

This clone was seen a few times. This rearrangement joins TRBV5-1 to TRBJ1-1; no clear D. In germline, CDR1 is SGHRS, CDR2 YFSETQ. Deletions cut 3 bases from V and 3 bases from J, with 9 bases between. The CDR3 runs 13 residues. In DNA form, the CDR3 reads TGCGCCAGCAGCTGGACTAGAGACACTGAAGCTTTCTTT. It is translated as CASSWTRDTEAFF.

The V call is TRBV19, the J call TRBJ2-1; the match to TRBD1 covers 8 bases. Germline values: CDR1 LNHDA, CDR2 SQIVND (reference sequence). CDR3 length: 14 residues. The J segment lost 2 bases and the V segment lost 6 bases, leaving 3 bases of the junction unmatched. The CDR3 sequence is CASSDRGPYNEQFF. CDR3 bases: TGTGCCAGTAGCGACAGGGGCCCCTACAATGAGCAGTTCTTC.

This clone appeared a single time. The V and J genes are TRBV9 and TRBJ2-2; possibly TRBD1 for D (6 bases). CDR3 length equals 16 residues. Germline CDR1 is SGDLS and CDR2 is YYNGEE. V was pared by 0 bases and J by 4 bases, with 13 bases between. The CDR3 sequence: CASSVETGSGTGELFF. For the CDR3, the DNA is TGTGCCAGCAGCGTAGAGACAGGAAGCGGCACCGGGGAGCTGTTTTTT.

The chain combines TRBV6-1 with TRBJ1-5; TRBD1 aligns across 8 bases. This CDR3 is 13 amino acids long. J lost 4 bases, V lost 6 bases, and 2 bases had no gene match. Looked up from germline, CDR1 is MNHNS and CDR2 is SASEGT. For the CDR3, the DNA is TGTGCCAGCAGGAGACAGGGGAATCAGCCCCAGCATTTT. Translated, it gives CASRRQGNQPQHF.

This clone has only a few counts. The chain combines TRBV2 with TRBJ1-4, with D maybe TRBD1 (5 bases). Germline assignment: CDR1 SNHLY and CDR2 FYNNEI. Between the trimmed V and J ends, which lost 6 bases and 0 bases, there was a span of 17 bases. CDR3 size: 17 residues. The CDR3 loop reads CASRDGHRHATNEKLFF. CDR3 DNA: TGTGCCAGCAGGGACGGACACCGTCATGCAACTAATGAAAAACTGTTTTTT.

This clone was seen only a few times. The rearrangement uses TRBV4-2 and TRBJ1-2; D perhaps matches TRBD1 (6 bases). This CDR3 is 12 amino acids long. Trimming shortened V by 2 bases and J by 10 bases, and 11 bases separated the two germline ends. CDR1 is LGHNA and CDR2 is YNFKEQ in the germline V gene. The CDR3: CASSQRDTSYTF. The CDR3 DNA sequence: TGTGCCAGCAGCCAACGGGACACCTCCTACACCTTC.

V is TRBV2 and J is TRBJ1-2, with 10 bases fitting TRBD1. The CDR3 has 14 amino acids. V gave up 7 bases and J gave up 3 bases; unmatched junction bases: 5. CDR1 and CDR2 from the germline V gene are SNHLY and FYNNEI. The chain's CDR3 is CASIDRGLYYGYTF. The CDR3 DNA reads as TGTGCCAGCATCGACAGGGGGCTCTACTATGGCTACACCTTC.

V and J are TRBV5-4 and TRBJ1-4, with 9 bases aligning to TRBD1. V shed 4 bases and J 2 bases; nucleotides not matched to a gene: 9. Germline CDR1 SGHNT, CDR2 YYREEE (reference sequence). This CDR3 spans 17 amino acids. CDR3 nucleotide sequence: TGTGCCAGCAGCCCGACCCCTGACAGGGGGACTAATGAAAAACTGTTTTTT. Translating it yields CASSPTPDRGTNEKLFF. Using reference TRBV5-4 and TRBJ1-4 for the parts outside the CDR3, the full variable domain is ETGVTQSPTHLIKTRGQQVTLRCSSQSGHNTVSWYQQALGQGPQFIFQYYREEENGRGNFPPRFSGLQFPNYSSELNVNALELDDSALYLCASSPTPDRGTNEKLFFGSGTQLSVL.

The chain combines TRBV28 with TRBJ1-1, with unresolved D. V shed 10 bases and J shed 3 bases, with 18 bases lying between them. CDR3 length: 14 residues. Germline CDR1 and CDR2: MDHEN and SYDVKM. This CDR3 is CATRRGEPHTEAFF. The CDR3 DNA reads TGTGCCACCAGACGTGGGGAGCCCCACACTGAAGCTTTCTTT.

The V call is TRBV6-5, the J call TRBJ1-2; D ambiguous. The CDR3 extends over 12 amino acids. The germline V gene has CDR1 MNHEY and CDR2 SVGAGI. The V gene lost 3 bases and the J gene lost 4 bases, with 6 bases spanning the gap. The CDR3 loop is CASSYNSYGYTF. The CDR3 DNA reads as TGTGCCAGCAGTTATAACTCCTATGGCTACACCTTC.

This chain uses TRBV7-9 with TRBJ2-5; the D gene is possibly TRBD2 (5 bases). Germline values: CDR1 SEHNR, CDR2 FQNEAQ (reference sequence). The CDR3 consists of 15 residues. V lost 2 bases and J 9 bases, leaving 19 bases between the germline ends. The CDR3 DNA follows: TGTGCCAGCAGCTTATCGGGAATAGCTACCGGGGCCCAGTACTTC. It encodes CASSLSGIATGAQYF.

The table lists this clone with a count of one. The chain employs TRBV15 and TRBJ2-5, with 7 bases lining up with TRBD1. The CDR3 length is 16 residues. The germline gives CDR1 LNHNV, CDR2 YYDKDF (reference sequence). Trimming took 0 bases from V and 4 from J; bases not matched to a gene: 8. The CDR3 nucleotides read TGTGCCACCAGCAGAGATGTCGAAGGGGGCAGAGAGACCCAGTACTTC. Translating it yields CATSRDVEGGRETQYF.

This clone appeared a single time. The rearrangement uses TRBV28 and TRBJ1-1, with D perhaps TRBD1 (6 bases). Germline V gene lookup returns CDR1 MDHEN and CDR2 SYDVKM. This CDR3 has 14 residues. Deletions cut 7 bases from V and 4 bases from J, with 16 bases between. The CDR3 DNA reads TGTGCCAGCATTCCCCCCGGGGGGCCCACTGAAGCTTTCTTT. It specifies CASIPPGGPTEAFF.

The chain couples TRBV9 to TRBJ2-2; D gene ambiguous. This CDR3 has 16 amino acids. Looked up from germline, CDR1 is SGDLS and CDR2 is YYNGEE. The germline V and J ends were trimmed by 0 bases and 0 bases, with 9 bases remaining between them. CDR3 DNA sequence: TGTGCCAGCAGCGTAGATGCAGGAACGAACACCGGGGAGCTGTTTTTT. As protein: CASSVDAGTNTGELFF. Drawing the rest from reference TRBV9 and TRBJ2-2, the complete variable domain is DSGVTQTPKHLITATGQRVTLRCSPRSGDLSVYWYQQSLDQGLQFLIQYYNGEERAKGNILERFSAQQFPDLHSELNLSSLELGDSALYFCASSVDAGTNTGELFFGEGSRLTVL.

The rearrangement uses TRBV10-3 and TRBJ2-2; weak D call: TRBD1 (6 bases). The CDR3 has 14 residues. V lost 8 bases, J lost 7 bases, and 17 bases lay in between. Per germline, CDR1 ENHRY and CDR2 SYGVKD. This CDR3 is CAIRAGELGGELFF. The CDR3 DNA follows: TGTGCCATCCGCGCAGGGGAGCTAGGCGGGGAGCTGTTTTTT.

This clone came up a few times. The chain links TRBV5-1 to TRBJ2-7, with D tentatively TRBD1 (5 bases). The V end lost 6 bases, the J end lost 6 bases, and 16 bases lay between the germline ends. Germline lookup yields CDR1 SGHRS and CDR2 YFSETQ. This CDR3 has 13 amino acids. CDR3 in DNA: TGCGCCAGCACCCTAGTCGGCCAGGGCGAGCAGTACTTC. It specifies CASTLVGQGEQYF.

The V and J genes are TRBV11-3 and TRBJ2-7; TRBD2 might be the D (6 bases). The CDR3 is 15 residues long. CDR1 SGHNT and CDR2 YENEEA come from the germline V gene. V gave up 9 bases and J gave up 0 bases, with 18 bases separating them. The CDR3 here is CARPYGGMGSYEQYF. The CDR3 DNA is TGTGCCAGACCGTATGGGGGGATGGGCTCCTACGAGCAGTACTTC.

CDR3 coding DNA: TGTGCCAGCTCAAACCGGGATACAGATACGCAGTATTTT. Its protein is CASSNRDTDTQYF. This sequence joins TRBV18 and TRBJ2-3; perhaps TRBD2 as D (5 bases). CDR1 and CDR2 from the germline V gene are KGHSH and LQKENI. The V gene lost 5 bases and the J gene lost 3 bases, with 9 bases spanning the gap. This CDR3 contains 13 residues.

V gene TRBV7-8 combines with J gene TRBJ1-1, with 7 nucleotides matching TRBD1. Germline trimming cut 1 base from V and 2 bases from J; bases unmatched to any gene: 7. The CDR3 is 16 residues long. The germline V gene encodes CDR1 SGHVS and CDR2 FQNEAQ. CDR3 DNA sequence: TGTGCCAGCAGCTTAGGAGGGACAGCCCTTAACACTGAAGCTTTCTTT. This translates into CASSLGGTALNTEAFF.